Described below is a single T cell receptor (beta chain) sequence and its context. Its antigen is not known. The CDR3 spans 15 residues. Germline-derived CDR1 and CDR2 are SGHDN and FVKESK. J gave up 4 bases and V 1 base, and 3 bases lay outside the gene matches. This sample was included in a study of beta chain features in type 1 diabetes. Whole-study results and caveats: Highly expressing activated T cells could be over-counted with a cDNA template. Shorter TCRB CDR3s, moderately but significantly so, marked every one of the four CD4+ subsets in Type 1 diabetes patients.

Expressed TCRB transcripts were sequenced after all isolated RNA was converted to cDNA. Profiling relied on immunoSEQ multiplex PCR, and the TCRdb table lists in-frame clones only, not all of them. The table includes just over 15,000 clones, approximately 71% detected once. This TCR was sampled from a man younger than 45 with type 1 diabetes. V and J are TRBV14 and TRBJ2-1, with 8 bases lining up with TRBD1. Sequencing was performed on Tregs from blood. The CDR3 region has the DNA TGTGCCAGCAGCCAAGCAAACAGGGGGTACAATGAGCAGTTCTTC. Translating it yields CASSQANRGYNEQFF. The variable domain in full, completed from reference TRBV14 and TRBJ2-1, reads EAGVTQFPSHSVIEKGQTVTLRCDPISGHDNLYWYRRVMGKEIKFLLHFVKESKQDESGMPNNRFLAERTGGTYSTLKVQPAELEDSGVYFCASSQANRGYNEQFFGPGTRLTVL.